Sequencing of this T cell receptor (beta chain) was carried out in a study of cytomegalovirus exposure and HLA in healthy donors. Study summary: The use of the same platform for the roughly 130 validation repertoires and the 550 to 850 first-cohort repertoires was reported by a later analysis. Study-wide findings and caveats: First-cohort TCR clusters were later found to tend to co-occur in the roughly 120 validation repertoires. The study designated 150 or so TCR beta chains cytomegalovirus-associated.

As for this clone: Its specificity is not known.

Sequencing used immunoSEQ multiplex PCR; TCRdb keeps in-frame clones, though not all of them. The table lists about 360,000 clones, more than 80% of them singletons. V was cut by 7 bases and J by 3 bases, with 4 bases left in between. The CDR3 has 12 amino acids. Germline CDR1 is MDHEN and CDR2 is SYDVKM. The donors belonged to the roughly 110-subject validation cohort, separate from the roughly 670-subject first cohort. This receptor was identified in a woman aged 18-35 years in good health and CMV-seronegative. The rearrangement joins TRBV28 to TRBJ2-6; D is uncertain. Sequenced material: PBMCs. CDR3 sequence: CASNSGANVLTF. The CDR3 bases are TGTGCCAGCAACAGTGGGGCCAACGTCCTGACTTTC.